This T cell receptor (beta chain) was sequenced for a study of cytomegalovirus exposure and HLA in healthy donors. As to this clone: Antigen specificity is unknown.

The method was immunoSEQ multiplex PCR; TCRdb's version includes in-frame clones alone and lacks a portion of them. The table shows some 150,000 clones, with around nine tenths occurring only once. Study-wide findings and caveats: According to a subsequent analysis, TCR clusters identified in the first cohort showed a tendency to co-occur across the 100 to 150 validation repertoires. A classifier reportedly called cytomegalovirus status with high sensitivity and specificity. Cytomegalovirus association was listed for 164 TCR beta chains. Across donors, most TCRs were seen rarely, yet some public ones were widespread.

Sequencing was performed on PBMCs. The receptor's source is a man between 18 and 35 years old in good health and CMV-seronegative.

The CDR3 DNA follows: TGTGCCAGCAGTTTTATCTCTGGGACGCCGGCGGGGGAGCAGTACTTC. As protein: CASSFISGTPAGEQYF. The rearrangement links TRBV27 to TRBJ2-7, with a weak D call TRBD2 (6 bases). The CDR3 is 16 residues long. Trimming took off 3 bases at V and 7 bases at J, with 22 bases between the two ends. Per germline, CDR1 MNHEY and CDR2 SMNVEV (reference sequence).